One and the same sample provided the 18 T cell receptor beta chains below, sequenced in a study of CD8+ T cells in alopecia areata. cDNA serving as the sequencing template came from extracted, reverse transcribed RNA. TCRdb keeps only in-frame clones here, not all; method: immunoSEQ multiplex PCR. The data hold roughly 180,000 clones, with around 51% observed a single time. The treatment here: oral pan-JAK inhibitor, 5-10 mg twice daily. Sequences were derived from CD8+ T cells sorted from blood, sampled around week 54, from a patient treated with tofacitinib. These receptors were obtained from a human donor with alopecia areata.

The chain is built from TRBV7-9 and TRBJ2-3; D is possibly TRBD1 (5 bases). The germline V gene encodes CDR1 SEHNR and CDR2 FQNEAQ (reference sequence). This CDR3 spans 15 amino acids. V lost 1 base, J lost 3 bases, and 11 bases lay in between. The CDR3 sequence is CASSLEGQVTDTQYF. The CDR3 DNA is TGTGCCAGCAGCTTAGAGGGGCAGGTTACAGATACGCAGTATTTT.

The chain recombines TRBV30 with TRBJ2-1, with 11 bases identical to TRBD1. This CDR3 is 14 amino acids long. Trimming took 5 bases from V and 7 from J; bases not matched to a gene: 7. CDR1 is GTSNPN and CDR2 is SVGIG in the germline V gene (reference sequence). The CDR3 nucleotides read TGTGCCTGGGGTGGACAGGGGGCAAGAAATGAGCAGTTCTTC. Its protein is CAWGGQGARNEQFF.

This clone was picked up a small number of times. The chain couples TRBV14 to TRBJ1-6; 7 bases line up with TRBD1. Germline V gene data show CDR1 as SGHDN and CDR2 as FVKESK. V dropped 4 bases and J dropped 11; count of bases not matched to a gene: 5. There are 13 residues in the CDR3. The CDR3 sequence: CASSPRQGPPLHF. For the CDR3, the DNA is TGTGCCAGCAGCCCCCGACAGGGTCCACCCCTCCACTTT.

This sequence joins TRBV9 and TRBJ1-5, with a possible D match to TRBD1 (6 bases). The germline V gene encodes CDR1 SGDLS and CDR2 YYNGEE. The CDR3 consists of 14 residues. V lost 0 bases and J lost 11, with 15 bases in between. CDR3 residues: CASSVEGVGTAQHF. CDR3 nucleotide sequence: TGTGCCAGCAGCGTAGAGGGGGTGGGGACGGCCCAGCATTTT.

The V call is TRBV7-9, the J call TRBJ1-5; D unresolved. Trimming removed 1 base from V and 6 bases from J, with 4 bases in between. This CDR3 has 12 residues. CDR1 SEHNR and CDR2 FQNEAQ come from the germline V gene (reference sequence). The CDR3 DNA sequence: TGTGCCAGCAGCTTAGGAGCTCAGCCCCAGCATTTT. It yields the protein CASSLGAQPQHF. The complete variable domain, with remaining parts taken from reference TRBV7-9 and TRBJ1-5, reads DTGVSQNPRHKITKRGQNVTFRCDPISEHNRLYWYRQTLGQGPEFLTYFQNEAQLEKSRLLSDRFSAERPKGSFSTLEIQRTEQGDSAMYLCASSLGAQPQHFGDGTRLSIL.

This clone appeared a few times. The rearrangement joins TRBV30 to TRBJ1-2; a weak D match, TRBD1 (6 bases). V lost 6 bases and J lost 9, with 23 bases in between. The germline V gene encodes CDR1 GTSNPN and CDR2 SVGIG (reference sequence). This CDR3 region has 14 residues. The CDR3 protein is CACPRQVDDVSYTF. The CDR3, as DNA: TGTGCCTGCCCTAGACAGGTCGACGATGTGAGCTACACCTTC.

The chain uses TRBV7-9 and TRBJ2-7; D gene unclear. Trimming pared 7 bases from V and 0 bases from J, leaving 7 bases between. CDR3 length equals 12 residues. Germline V gives CDR1 SEHNR, CDR2 FQNEAQ (reference sequence). The CDR3 protein is CASTDASYEQYF. Here the CDR3 DNA reads TGTGCCAGCACGGACGCCTCCTACGAGCAGTACTTC.

This clone was picked up a small number of times. The chain is built from TRBV5-1 and TRBJ1-1; D perhaps matches TRBD1 (5 bases). Per germline, CDR1 SGHRS and CDR2 YFSETQ. The V gene lost 2 bases and the J gene lost 1 base, with 9 bases spanning the gap. This CDR3 has 14 amino acids. The CDR3 DNA sequence: TGCGCCAGCAGCTTCAAGGGGACGAACACTGAAGCTTTCTTT. Its protein product is CASSFKGTNTEAFF.

V gene TRBV27 combines with J gene TRBJ1-5; D not certain. Germline V gene data show CDR1 as MNHEY and CDR2 as SMNVEV (reference sequence). The CDR3 runs to 13 residues. The V gene lost 3 bases and the J gene lost 6 bases, with 9 bases spanning the gap. CDR3 amino acids: CASSFARSQPQHF. In DNA form, the CDR3 reads TGTGCCAGCAGTTTTGCAAGGAGTCAGCCCCAGCATTTT.

This clone was counted a few times. The rearrangement joins TRBV29-1 to TRBJ2-1; D is ambiguous. V lost 1 base, J lost 4 bases, and 11 bases lay in between. Germline values: CDR1 SQVTM, CDR2 ANQGSEA. The length of the CDR3 is 14 residues. The CDR3 region is CSVEGTVWYNEQFF. The CDR3 DNA reads as TGCAGCGTTGAAGGTACTGTCTGGTACAATGAGCAGTTCTTC.

V is TRBV11-2 and J is TRBJ1-1; D is possibly TRBD1 (6 bases). The CDR3 is 14 residues long. V was cut by 4 bases and J by 1 base, with 10 bases left in between. Looked up from germline, CDR1 is SGHAT and CDR2 is FQNNGV. CDR3 region: CASSWGGPNTEAFF. The CDR3 DNA reads TGTGCCAGCAGCTGGGGGGGGCCGAACACTGAAGCTTTCTTT.

Notes on this clone: This specimen includes other DNA sequences encoding the same CDR3. The chain has TRBV7-6 and TRBJ1-5; 8 bases are a match to TRBD1. J gave up 4 bases and V 1 base, and 6 bases lay outside the gene matches. The CDR3 is made up of 16 amino acids. The germline gives CDR1 SGHVS, CDR2 FNYEAQ. CDR3 in amino acids: CASSLGGDRRNQPQHF. As DNA, the CDR3 is TGTGCCAGCAGCTTAGGCGGGGACAGGCGAAATCAGCCCCAGCATTTT.

V and J are TRBV6-5 and TRBJ2-5; 8 bases map to TRBD1. The CDR3 runs to 15 residues. The V and J ends lost 5 bases and 2 bases, in that order; junction bases with no gene match: 7. CDR1 and CDR2 (germline): MNHEY, SVGAGI. This CDR3 reads CASSLTTGDQETQYF. In DNA, the CDR3 is TGTGCCAGCAGTCTTACGACAGGGGATCAAGAGACCCAGTACTTC.

For the CDR3, the DNA is TGTGCCTGGAGTGAGGACAGTTACAATGAGCAGTTCTTC. Its protein is CAWSEDSYNEQFF. The V and J genes are TRBV30 and TRBJ2-1, with D perhaps TRBD1 (6 bases). CDR1 is GTSNPN and CDR2 is SVGIG in the germline V gene (reference sequence). The length of the CDR3 is 13 residues. The ends were cut back, 1 base at V and 4 bases at J, with 8 bases in the middle.

V gene TRBV6-1 combines with J gene TRBJ2-3, with TRBD2 matching over 10 bases. J lost 6 bases, V lost 6 bases, and 9 bases had no gene match. Per germline, CDR1 MNHNS and CDR2 SASEGT. This CDR3 is 15 amino acids long. The CDR3 loop reads CASSPSAGGPDTQYF. In nucleotides, the CDR3 is TGTGCCAGCAGCCCCTCAGCGGGGGGGCCGGATACGCAGTATTTT.

This clone was detected only a few times. V is TRBV30 and J is TRBJ2-5; a weak D match, TRBD2 (5 bases). V lost 3 bases, J lost 0 bases, and 14 bases lay in between. CDR3 length: 15 amino acids. Germline CDR1 reads GTSNPN; CDR2 reads SVGIG (reference sequence). This chain's CDR3 is CAWSPQRRYQETQYF. The CDR3 DNA reads TGTGCCTGGAGCCCGCAGCGGAGGTACCAAGAGACCCAGTACTTC. Supplemented by reference TRBV30 and TRBJ2-5, the full variable domain reads SQTIHQWPATLVQPVGSPLSLECTVEGTSNPNLYWYRQAAGRGLQLLFYSVGIGQISSEVPQNLSASRPQDRQFILSSKKLLLSDSGFYLCAWSPQRRYQETQYFGPGTRLLVL.

The chain couples TRBV28 to TRBJ2-2; possibly TRBD1 for D (6 bases). Germline values: CDR1 MDHEN, CDR2 SYDVKM. V was trimmed by 6 bases and J by 2 bases, leaving 10 bases between them. The CDR3 runs to 14 residues. The CDR3 sequence: CASSTGHNTGELFF. DNA of the CDR3: TGTGCCAGCAGCACGGGACATAACACCGGGGAGCTGTTTTTT.

This rearrangement joins TRBV18 to TRBJ2-7, with D tentatively TRBD1 (5 bases). Trimming took 5 bases from V and 3 from J, leaving 20 bases between them. There are 16 residues in the CDR3. Germline V lookup: CDR1 KGHSH, CDR2 LQKENI. CDR3 in DNA: TGTGCCAGCTCATATCCAGGGCATGTTCCTCTCTACGAGCAGTACTTC. This sequence encodes CASSYPGHVPLYEQYF.